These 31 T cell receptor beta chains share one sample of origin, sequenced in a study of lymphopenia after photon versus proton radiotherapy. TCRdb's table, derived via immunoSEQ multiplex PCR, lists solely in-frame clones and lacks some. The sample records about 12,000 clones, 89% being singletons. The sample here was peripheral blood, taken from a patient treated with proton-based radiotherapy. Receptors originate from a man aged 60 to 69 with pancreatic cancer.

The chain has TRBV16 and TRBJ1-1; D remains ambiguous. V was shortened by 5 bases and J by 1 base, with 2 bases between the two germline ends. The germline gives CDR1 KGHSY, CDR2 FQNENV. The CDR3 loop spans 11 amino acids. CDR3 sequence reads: CASSRNTEAFF. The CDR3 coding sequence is TGTGCCAGCAGCAGGAACACTGAAGCTTTCTTT. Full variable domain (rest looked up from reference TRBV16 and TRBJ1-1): GEEVAQTPKHLVRGEGQKAKLYCAPIKGHSYVFWYQQVLKNEFKFLISFQNENVFDETGMPKERFSAKCLPNSPCSLEIQATKLEDSAVYFCASSRNTEAFFGQGTRLTVV.

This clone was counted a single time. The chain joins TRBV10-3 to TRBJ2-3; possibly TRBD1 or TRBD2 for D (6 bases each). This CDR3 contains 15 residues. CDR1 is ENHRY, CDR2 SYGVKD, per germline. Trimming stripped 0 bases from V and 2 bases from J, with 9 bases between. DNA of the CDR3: TGTGCCATCAGTGAGTCCGGGGGCACCACAGATACGCAGTATTTT. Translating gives CAISESGGTTDTQYF.

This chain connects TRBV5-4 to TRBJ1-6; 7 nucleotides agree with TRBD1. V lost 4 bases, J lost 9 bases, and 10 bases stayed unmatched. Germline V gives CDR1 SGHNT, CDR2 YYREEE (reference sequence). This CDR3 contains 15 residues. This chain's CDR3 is CASSRDSDTGSPLHF. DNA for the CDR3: TGTGCCAGCAGCCGGGACAGTGATACCGGTTCACCCCTCCACTTT.

The CDR3 sequence: CASSLVSRDTEAFF. CDR3 DNA: TGTGCCAGCAGCTTGGTCAGTCGTGACACTGAAGCTTTCTTT. The rearrangement uses TRBV5-6 and TRBJ1-1; D is unresolved. With 0 bases removed from V and 3 bases from J, the gap between germline ends came to 9 bases. The CDR3 extends over 14 amino acids. Germline CDR1 is SGHDT and CDR2 is YYEEEE.

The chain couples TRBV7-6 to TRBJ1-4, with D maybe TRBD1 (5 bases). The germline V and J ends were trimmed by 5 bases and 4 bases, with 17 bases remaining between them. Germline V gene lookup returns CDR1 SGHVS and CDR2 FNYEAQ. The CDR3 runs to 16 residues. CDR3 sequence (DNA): TGTGCCAGCAGCCGTAATGTCCCGGGACTTAATGAAAAACTGTTTTTT. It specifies CASSRNVPGLNEKLFF. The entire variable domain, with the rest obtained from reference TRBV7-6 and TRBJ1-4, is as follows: GAGVSQSPRYKVTKRGQDVALRCDPISGHVSLYWYRQALGQGPEFLTYFNYEAQQDKSGLPNDRFSAERPEGSISTLTIQRTEQRDSAMYRCASSRNVPGLNEKLFFGSGTQLSVL.

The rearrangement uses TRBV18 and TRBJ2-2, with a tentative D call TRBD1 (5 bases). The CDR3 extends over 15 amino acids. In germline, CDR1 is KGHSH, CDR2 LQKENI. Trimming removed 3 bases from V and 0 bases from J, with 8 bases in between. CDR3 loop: CASSPATANTGELFF. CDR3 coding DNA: TGTGCCAGCTCACCGGCGACAGCGAACACCGGGGAGCTGTTTTTT.

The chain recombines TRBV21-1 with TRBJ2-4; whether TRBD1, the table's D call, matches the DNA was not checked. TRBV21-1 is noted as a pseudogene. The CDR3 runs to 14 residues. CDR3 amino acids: CASSLRTEGDIQYF. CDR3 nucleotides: TGTGCCAGCAGCCTACGGACAGAGGGCGACATTCAGTACTTC.

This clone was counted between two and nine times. CDR3 region: CASSAGTGNGYTF. The CDR3 DNA reads as TGCGCCAGCAGCGCCGGGACAGGGAATGGCTACACCTTC. The V call is TRBV5-1, the J call TRBJ1-2; 9 nucleotides match TRBD1. The CDR3 is 13 residues long. V was pared by 4 bases and J by 6 bases, with 4 bases of the junction left unmatched. Germline loops: CDR1 SGHRS, CDR2 YFSETQ.

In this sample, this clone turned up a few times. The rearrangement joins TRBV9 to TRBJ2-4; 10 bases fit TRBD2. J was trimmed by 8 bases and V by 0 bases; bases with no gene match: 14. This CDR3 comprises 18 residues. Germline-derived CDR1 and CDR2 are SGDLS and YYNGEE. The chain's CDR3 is CASSVAEGAGGRGDIQYF. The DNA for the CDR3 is TGTGCCAGCAGCGTAGCTGAAGGAGCGGGAGGGAGAGGAGACATTCAGTACTTC.

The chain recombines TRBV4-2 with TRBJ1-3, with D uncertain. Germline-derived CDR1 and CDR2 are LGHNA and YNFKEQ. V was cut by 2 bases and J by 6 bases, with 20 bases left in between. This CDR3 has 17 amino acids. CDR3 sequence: CASSQTSSRLNENTIYF. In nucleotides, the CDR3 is TGTGCCAGCAGCCAAACCTCCTCCCGACTTAACGAAAACACCATATATTTT.

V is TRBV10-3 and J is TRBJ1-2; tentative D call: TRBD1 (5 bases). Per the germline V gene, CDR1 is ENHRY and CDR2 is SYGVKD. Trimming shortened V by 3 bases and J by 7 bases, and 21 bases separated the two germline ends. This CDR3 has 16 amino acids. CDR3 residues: CAISDLLTGKGGGYTF. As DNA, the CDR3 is TGTGCCATCAGTGATCTCCTCACAGGAAAGGGAGGTGGCTACACCTTC.

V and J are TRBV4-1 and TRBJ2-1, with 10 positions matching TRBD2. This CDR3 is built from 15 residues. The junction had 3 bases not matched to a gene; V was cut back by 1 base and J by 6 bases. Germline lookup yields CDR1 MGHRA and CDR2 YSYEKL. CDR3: CASSQGSGRLNEQFF. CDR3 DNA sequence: TGCGCCAGCAGCCAAGGTAGCGGGAGGCTCAATGAGCAGTTCTTC.

The CDR3 sequence is CASSFFGSYTF. For the CDR3, the DNA is TGTGCCAGCAGTTTTTTCGGGAGCTACACCTTC. J is TRBJ1-2 and V is TRBV28; D gene unclear. Germline V gene lookup returns CDR1 MDHEN and CDR2 SYDVKM. V was shortened by 3 bases and J by 9 bases, with 8 bases between the two germline ends. This CDR3 contains 11 residues.

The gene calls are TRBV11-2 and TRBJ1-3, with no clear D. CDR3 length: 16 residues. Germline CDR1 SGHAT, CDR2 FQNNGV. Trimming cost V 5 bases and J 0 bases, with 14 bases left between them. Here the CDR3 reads CASSPPIKFSGNTIYF. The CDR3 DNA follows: TGTGCCAGCAGCCCACCCATAAAATTCTCTGGAAACACCATATATTTT.

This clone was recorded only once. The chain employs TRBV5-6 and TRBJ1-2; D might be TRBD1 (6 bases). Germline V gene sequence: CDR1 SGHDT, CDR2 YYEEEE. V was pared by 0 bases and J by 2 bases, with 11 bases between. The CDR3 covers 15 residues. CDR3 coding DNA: TGTGCCAGCAGCTTGGAGTGGGGGCAAAACTATGGCTACACCTTC. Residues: CASSLEWGQNYGYTF. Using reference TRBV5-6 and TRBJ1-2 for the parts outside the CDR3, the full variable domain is DAGVTQSPTHLIKTRGQQVTLRCSPKSGHDTVSWYQQALGQGPQFIFQYYEEEERQRGNFPDRFSGHQFPNYSSELNVNALLLGDSALYLCASSLEWGQNYGYTFGSGTRLTVV.

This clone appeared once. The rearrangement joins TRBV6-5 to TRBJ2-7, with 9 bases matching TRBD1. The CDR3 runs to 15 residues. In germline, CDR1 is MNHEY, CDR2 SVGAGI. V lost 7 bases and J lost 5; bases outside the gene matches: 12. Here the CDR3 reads CASTEGTGTIDEQYF. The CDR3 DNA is TGTGCCAGCACCGAGGGGACAGGGACAATCGACGAGCAGTACTTC.

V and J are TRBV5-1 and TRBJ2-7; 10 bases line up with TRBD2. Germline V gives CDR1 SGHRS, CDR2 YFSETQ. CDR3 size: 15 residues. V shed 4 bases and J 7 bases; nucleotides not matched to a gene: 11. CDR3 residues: CASSQLLAGAGEQYF. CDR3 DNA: TGCGCCAGCAGCCAGCTCCTAGCGGGAGCTGGGGAGCAGTACTTC.

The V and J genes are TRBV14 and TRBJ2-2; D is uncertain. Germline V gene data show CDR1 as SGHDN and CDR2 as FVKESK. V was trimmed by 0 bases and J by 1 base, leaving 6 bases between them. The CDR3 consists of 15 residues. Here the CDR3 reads CASSQEGWNTGELFF. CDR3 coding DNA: TGTGCCAGCAGCCAAGAGGGCTGGAACACCGGGGAGCTGTTTTTT.

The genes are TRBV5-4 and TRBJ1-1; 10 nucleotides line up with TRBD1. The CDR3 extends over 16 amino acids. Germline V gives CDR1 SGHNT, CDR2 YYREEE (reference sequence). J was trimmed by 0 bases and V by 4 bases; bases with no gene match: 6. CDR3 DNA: TGTGCCAGCAGCCCTGACAGGGGGCGGATGAACACTGAAGCTTTCTTT. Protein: CASSPDRGRMNTEAFF.

CDR3: CASSYGTGNNIQYF. Here the CDR3 DNA reads TGTGCCAGCAGTTACGGGACAGGGAATAACATTCAGTACTTC. The chain has TRBV6-5 and TRBJ2-4, with TRBD1 identical over 9 bases. Looked up from germline, CDR1 is MNHEY and CDR2 is SVGAGI. The CDR3 has 14 residues. Losses at the gene ends were 2 bases for V and 7 bases for J; bases not matched to a gene: 3.

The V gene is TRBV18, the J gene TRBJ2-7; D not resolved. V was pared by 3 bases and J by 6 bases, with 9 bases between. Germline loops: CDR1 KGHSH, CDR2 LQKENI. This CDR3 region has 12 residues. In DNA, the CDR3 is TGTGCCAGCTCACCGACTTTGGGCGAGCAGTACTTC. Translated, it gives CASSPTLGEQYF.

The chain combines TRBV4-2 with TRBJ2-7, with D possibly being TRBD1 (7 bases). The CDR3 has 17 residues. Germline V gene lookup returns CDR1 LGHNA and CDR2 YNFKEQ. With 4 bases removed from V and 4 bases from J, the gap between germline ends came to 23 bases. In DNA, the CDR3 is TGTGCCAGCAGCCTCACTCTAGGGGGCCTGGGGGGATACGAGCAGTACTTC. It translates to CASSLTLGGLGGYEQYF.

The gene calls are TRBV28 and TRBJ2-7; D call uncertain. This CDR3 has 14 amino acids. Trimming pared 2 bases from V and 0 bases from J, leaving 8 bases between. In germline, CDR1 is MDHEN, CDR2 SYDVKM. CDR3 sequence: CASSLVPDSYEQYF. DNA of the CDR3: TGTGCCAGCAGTTTAGTGCCTGACTCCTACGAGCAGTACTTC.

As DNA, the CDR3 is TGTGCCAGCAGCTCCGGACAGTCGGTAGGAAAACTGTTTTTT. Protein: CASSSGQSVGKLFF. V usage is TRBV11-3 and J usage is TRBJ1-4; TRBD1 is a possible D gene (6 bases). CDR1 is SGHNT and CDR2 is YENEEA in the germline V gene. Trimming removed 4 bases at V and 10 bases at J, with 16 bases between. The CDR3 sequence is 14 residues long.

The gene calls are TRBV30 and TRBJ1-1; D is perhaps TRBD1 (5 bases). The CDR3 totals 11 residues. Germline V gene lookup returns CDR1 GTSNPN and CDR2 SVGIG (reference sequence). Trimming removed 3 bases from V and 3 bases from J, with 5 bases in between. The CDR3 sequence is CAWRGHTEAFF. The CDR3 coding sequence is TGTGCCTGGAGGGGGCACACTGAAGCTTTCTTT.

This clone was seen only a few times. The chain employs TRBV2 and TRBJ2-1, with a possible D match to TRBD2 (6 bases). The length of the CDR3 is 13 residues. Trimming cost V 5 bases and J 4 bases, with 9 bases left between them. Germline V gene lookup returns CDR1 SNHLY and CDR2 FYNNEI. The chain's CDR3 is CASSQRAYNEQFF. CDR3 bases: TGTGCCAGCAGTCAGCGGGCGTACAATGAGCAGTTCTTC.

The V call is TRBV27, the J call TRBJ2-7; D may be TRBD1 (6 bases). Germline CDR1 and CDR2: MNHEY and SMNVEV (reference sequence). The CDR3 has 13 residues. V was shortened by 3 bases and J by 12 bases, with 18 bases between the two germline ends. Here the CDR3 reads CASSFTIDRLRYF. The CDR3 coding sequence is TGTGCCAGCAGTTTCACCATTGACAGGTTGAGGTACTTC.

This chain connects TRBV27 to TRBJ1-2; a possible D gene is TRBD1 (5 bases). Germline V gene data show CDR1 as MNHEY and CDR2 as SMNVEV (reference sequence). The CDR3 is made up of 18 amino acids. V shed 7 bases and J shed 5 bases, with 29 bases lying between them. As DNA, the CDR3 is TGTGCCAGCACTTCGGTTCGGCAGGGAGGATCCTCTGTTTATGGCTACACCTTC. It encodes CASTSVRQGGSSVYGYTF.

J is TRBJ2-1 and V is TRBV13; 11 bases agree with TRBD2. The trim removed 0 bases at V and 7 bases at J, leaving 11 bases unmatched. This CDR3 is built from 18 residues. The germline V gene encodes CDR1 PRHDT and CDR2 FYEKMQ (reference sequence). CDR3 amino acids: CASSLGAWRIAGGNEQFF. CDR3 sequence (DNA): TGTGCCAGCAGCTTAGGTGCGTGGAGGATAGCGGGGGGGAATGAGCAGTTCTTC.

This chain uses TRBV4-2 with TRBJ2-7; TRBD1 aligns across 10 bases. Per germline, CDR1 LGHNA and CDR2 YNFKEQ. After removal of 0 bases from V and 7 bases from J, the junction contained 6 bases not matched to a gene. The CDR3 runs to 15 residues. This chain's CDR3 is CASSQDGTGEWEQYF. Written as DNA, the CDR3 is TGTGCCAGCAGCCAAGACGGGACAGGGGAATGGGAGCAGTACTTC.

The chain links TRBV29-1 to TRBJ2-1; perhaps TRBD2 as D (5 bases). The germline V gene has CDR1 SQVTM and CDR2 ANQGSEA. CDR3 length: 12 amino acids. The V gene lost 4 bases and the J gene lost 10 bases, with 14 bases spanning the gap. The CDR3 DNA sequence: TGCAGCGTTGGTTTCCGAGGCGGGGAGCAGTTCTTC. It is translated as CSVGFRGGEQFF.